This T cell receptor (beta chain) was identified in a study of blood T cell repertoires in COVID-19. Study as a whole: The study drew acute and convalescent COVID-19 samples from the United States, Italy and Spain. T cells, B-cell-depleted T cells, or PBMCs supplied cDNA or gDNA.

In the authors' methods: The assay estimated nucleated cells by amplifying reference gene primers. Assay used: immunoSEQ multiplex PCR; TCRdb lists only in-frame clones, some missing. Clone size and the V and J calls come from that table; the DNA yielded D and trimming. The data show some 120,000 clones, with approximately 88% seen just once and 0.7% to 1% held by the top ten. The sequenced sample consisted of peripheral blood. The receptor was derived from a woman in her 70s with acute or convalescent COVID-19.

CDR3 region: CATSEGGDTIYF. CDR3 in DNA: TGTGCCACCAGTGAAGGCGGGGACACCATATATTTT. The rearrangement links TRBV24-1 to TRBJ1-3; D is uncertain. Germline CDR1 is KGHDR and CDR2 is SFDVKD. CDR3 length: 12 amino acids. Trimming shortened V by 4 bases and J by 8 bases, and 8 bases separated the two germline ends.